A single sample is the source of the 3 T cell receptor beta chains below, sequenced in a study of OX40 agonist ivuxolimab in advanced cancers. Assay: immunoSEQ multiplex PCR; the TCRdb copy retains only in-frame clones and omits some. The data hold about 82,000 clones, with around 85% observed a single time. The sequences come from CD4+ or CD8+ T cells sorted from blood, collected in a trial of the OX40 agonist ivuxolimab. The origin of the receptors is an adult with an advanced solid tumor such as melanoma, head and neck, liver or kidney cancer.

V and J are TRBV7-6 and TRBJ2-2; no clear D gene. This CDR3 comprises 14 residues. Germline V gene lookup returns CDR1 SGHVS and CDR2 FNYEAQ. V was clipped by 3 bases and J by 0 bases, with 5 bases between them. DNA of the CDR3: TGTGCCAGCAGCTTGGACCCGAACACCGGGGAGCTGTTTTTT. Amino acid sequence: CASSLDPNTGELFF.

The chain employs TRBV29-1 and TRBJ1-4; 7 positions agree with TRBD1. The CDR3 contains 15 residues. The V gene's germline CDR1 is SQVTM and CDR2 ANQGSEA. V lost 0 bases, J lost 4 bases, and 5 bases stayed unmatched. CDR3 region: CSVEDRSGGNEKLFF. In DNA, the CDR3 is TGCAGCGTTGAAGATCGGTCAGGGGGTAATGAAAAACTGTTTTTT.

In the case of this clone: At the DNA level, this CDR3 is encoded by other sequences in the same sample as well. The rearrangement joins TRBV10-1 to TRBJ2-3; the match to TRBD2 covers 7 bases. V lost 0 bases, J lost 2 bases, and 2 bases stayed unmatched. Germline V gives CDR1 WNHNN, CDR2 SYGVQD (reference sequence). This CDR3 comprises 15 residues. The CDR3 DNA reads as TGCGCCAGCAGTGAGTCTGCGGGGGACACAGATACGCAGTATTTT. This sequence encodes CASSESAGDTDTQYF.